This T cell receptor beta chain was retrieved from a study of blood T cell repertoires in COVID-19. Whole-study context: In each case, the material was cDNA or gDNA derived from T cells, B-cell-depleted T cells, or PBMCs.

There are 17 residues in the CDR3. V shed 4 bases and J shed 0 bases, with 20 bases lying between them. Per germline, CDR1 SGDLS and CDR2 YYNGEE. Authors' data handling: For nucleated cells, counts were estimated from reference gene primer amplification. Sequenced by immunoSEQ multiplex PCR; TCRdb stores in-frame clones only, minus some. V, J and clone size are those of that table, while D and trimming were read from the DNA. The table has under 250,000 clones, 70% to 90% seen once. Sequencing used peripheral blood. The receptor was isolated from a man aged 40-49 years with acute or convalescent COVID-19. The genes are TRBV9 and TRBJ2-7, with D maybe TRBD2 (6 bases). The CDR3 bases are TGTGCCAGCAGCCCCTCACCAGCGGGCACCAGCTCCTACGAGCAGTACTTC. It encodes CASSPSPAGTSSYEQYF.